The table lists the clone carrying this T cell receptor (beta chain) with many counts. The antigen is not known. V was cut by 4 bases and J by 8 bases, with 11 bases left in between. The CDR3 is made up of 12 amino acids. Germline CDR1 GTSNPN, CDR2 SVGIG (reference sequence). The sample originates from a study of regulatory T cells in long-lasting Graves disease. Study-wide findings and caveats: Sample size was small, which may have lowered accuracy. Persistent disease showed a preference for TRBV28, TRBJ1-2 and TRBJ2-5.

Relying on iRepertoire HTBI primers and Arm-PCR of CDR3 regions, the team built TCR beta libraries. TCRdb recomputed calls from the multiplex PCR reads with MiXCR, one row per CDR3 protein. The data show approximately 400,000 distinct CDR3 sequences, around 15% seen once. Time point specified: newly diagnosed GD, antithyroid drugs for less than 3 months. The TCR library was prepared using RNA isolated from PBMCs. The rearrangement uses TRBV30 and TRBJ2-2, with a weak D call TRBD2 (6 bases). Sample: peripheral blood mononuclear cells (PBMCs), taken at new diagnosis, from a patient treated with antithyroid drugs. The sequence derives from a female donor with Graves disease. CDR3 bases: TGTGCCTGGATGGGGGGACCTGGGGAGCTGTTTTTT. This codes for CAWMGGPGELFF.